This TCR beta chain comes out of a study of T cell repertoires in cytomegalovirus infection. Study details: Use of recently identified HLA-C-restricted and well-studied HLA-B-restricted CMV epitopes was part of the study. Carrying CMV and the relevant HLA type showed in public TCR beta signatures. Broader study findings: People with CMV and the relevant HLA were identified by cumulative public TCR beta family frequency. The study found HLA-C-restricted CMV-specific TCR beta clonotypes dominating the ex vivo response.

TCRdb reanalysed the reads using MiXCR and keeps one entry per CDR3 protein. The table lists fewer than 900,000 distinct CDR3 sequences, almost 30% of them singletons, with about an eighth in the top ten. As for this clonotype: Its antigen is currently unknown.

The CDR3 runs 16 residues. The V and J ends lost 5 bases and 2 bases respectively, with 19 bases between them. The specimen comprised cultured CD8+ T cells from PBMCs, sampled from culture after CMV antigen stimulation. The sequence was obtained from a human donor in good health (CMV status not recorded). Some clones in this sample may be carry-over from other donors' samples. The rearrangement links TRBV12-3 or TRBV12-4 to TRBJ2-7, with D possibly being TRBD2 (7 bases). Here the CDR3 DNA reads TGTGCCAGCAGTCCCCAACCAGGGGAGGGGCCCTACGAGCAGTACTTC. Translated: CASSPQPGEGPYEQYF.